This record covers a single TCR beta chain. This record belongs to a study of blood T cell repertoires in COVID-19. Study-level background: Acute and convalescent COVID-19 samples came from the United States, Italy and Spain.

The CDR3 consists of 12 residues. CDR1 and CDR2 (germline): KGHSH, LQKENI. The ends were cut back, 3 bases at V and 4 bases at J, with 6 bases in the middle. Sequencing used immunoSEQ multiplex PCR; TCRdb keeps in-frame clones, though not all of them. The profile shows 100,000 to 150,000 clones, approximately 89% of them singletons. Sequencing was carried out using peripheral blood. This TCR came from a woman older than 75 with COVID-19, enrolled during active disease. The chain links TRBV18 to TRBJ2-5; D remains unclear. In DNA form, the CDR3 reads TGTGCCAGCTCACCGGTGAGAGAGACCCAGTACTTC. Translation gives CASSPVRETQYF.